This T cell receptor (beta chain) was identified during a study of shared clonotypes between healthy human individuals. In the study overall: Donors, aged 18 to 49, were two women and three men.

TCRdb keeps only in-frame clones here, not all; method: immunoSEQ multiplex PCR. Counted here are approximately 1,500,000 clones, around 97% occurring once; the ten biggest clones make up 1.2%. The authors divided CD4+ cells into CD45RA+ naive and CD45RA-negative memory subsets. This CDR3 has 14 residues. V dropped 5 bases and J dropped 2 bases, with 10 bases sitting between them. Germline V gene lookup returns CDR1 SNHLY and CDR2 FYNNEI. The receptor was derived from a man aged 25-45 years in good health. Sequenced material: naive CD4+ T cells sorted from blood. Stated subset: CD45RA+ positively selected. This rearrangement joins TRBV2 to TRBJ1-5; the D gene is possibly TRBD1 (6 bases). The CDR3 nucleotides read TGTGCCAGCAGTTACAGGGACCGCAATCAGCCCCAGCATTTT. Translation: CASSYRDRNQPQHF.